These T cell receptor beta chains were read from a single sample in a study of blood T cell repertoires in COVID-19. Measured with immunoSEQ multiplex PCR; TCRdb has only the in-frame clones, and not every one. Counted here are 110,000 to 150,000 clones, under 85% occurring once; the ten biggest clones make up 1.5% to 2%. Sequenced sample: PBMCs or T cells enriched from blood (not recorded which). The receptor source for this set is a woman aged 18-29 years who had been exposed to COVID-19. Each CDR3 is given with its conserved first and last residue. The D gene is left open where the match is weak. Size values are once, few and many counts, or a class for expanded clones, and some rows have none.

abundance,j_gene,v_gene,d_gene,len,CDR3nt,CDR3aa
NA,TRBJ2-5,TRBV5-4,NA,14,TGTGCCAGCAGCTTGGGTGAGGGTATCGAGACCCAGTACTTC,CASSLGEGIETQYF
NA,TRBJ1-5,TRBV21-1,NA,18,TGTGCCAGCAGCAAAAAGGGGTTAGACGAGGAAGATCAAATGCCCCAGCATTTT,CASSKKGLDEEDQMPQHF
NA,TRBJ2-1,TRBV27,NA,16,TGTGCCAGCAGTTCTATAGCGGACTCTCACTACAATGAGCAGTTCTTC,CASSSIADSHYNEQFF
NA,TRBJ2-3,TRBV2,TRBD2,17,TGTGCCAGCAGTCCCGGGACTAGCGGGACGAAGGCGGATACGCAGTATTTT,CASSPGTSGTKADTQYF
NA,TRBJ2-3,TRBV30,TRBD2,15,TGTGCCTGGGGACTAGCGGGAGAGGGCGCAGATACGCAGTATTTT,CAWGLAGEGADTQYF
NA,TRBJ2-7,TRBV6-2/TRBV6-3,NA,11,TGTGCCAGCAGTTATCTTACAGGGAAGTACTTC,CASSYLTGKYF
NA,TRBJ2-1,TRBV29-1,NA,15,TGCAGCGTTGCCCTTCGACTGGAGCGGGCCAATGAGCAGTTCTTC,CSVALRLERANEQFF
NA,TRBJ2-7,TRBV28,TRBD2,14,TGTGCCAGCAGCCTAGCGGGAGAGGCGTACGAGCAGTACTTC,CASSLAGEAYEQYF
NA,TRBJ2-1,TRBV12-3/TRBV12-4,NA,13,TGTGCCAGCAGTTTGGCACAGAACAATGAGCAGTTCTTC,CASSLAQNNEQFF
NA,TRBJ1-1,TRBV2,NA,14,TGTGCCAGCAGGGGGGCTAACCGGGACCTTGAAGCTTTCTTT,CASRGANRDLEAFF
once,TRBJ2-1,TRBV2,TRBD2,16,TGTGCCAGCACCCGGACTAGCGAGATTTTTTACAATGAGCAGTTCTTC,CASTRTSEIFYNEQFF
NA,TRBJ2-2,TRBV25-1,NA,15,TGTGCCAGCAGCAGACAGAACTTGAACACCGGGGAGCTGTTTTTT,CASSRQNLNTGELFF
few,TRBJ1-1,TRBV14,NA,14,TGTGCCAGCAGCCAAGATCTAGTGAACACTGAAGCTTTCTTT,CASSQDLVNTEAFF
NA,TRBJ1-4,TRBV7-2,NA,14,TGTGCCAGCAGCTTAGAGGACACCCTCCAAAAACTGTTTTTT,CASSLEDTLQKLFF
NA,TRBJ2-5,TRBV11-2,TRBD2,13,TGTGCCAGCGGACTAGCGGTCCAAGAGACCCAGTACTTC,CASGLAVQETQYF
NA,TRBJ1-2,TRBV19,NA,17,TGTGCCAGTAGTATAGAATGGACCAGCGGCCAGGACTATGGCTACACCTTC,CASSIEWTSGQDYGYTF
once,TRBJ1-1,TRBV5-4,NA,12,TGTGCCAGCAGCCTGCCCCGGACTGAAGCTTTCTTT,CASSLPRTEAFF
NA,TRBJ2-3,TRBV6-5,NA,11,TGTGCCAGCAGTTCCGAGGGTACGCAGTATTTT,CASSSEGTQYF
NA,TRBJ1-3,TRBV12-3/TRBV12-4,TRBD1,12,TGTGCCAGCGGGGACAGGGGAAACACCATATATTTT,CASGDRGNTIYF
NA,TRBJ1-2,TRBV18,TRBD1,16,TGTGCCAGCTCACAAGGACAGGGAGCCATAAACTATGGCTACACCTTC,CASSQGQGAINYGYTF
NA,TRBJ1-1,TRBV14,TRBD1,16,TGTGCCAGCAGCCACGGATTACAGGGGGCTCGAACTGAAGCTTTCTTT,CASSHGLQGARTEAFF
once,TRBJ1-1,TRBV10-3,NA,15,TGTGCCATCAGTGAGTCGGCAGACTTGAACACTGAAGCTTTCTTT,CAISESADLNTEAFF
once,TRBJ1-2,TRBV11-2,NA,14,TGTGCCAGCAGCCTCGCAGGGAACAACTATGGCTACACCTTC,CASSLAGNNYGYTF
NA,TRBJ2-3,TRBV5-1,TRBD2,16,TGCGCCAGCAGCTTGGGGACTAGCGACAGCACAGATACGCAGTATTTT,CASSLGTSDSTDTQYF
once,TRBJ2-1,TRBV5-4,TRBD2,15,TGTGCCAGCAGCGTTACTAGCGGGAGGGGTAATGAGCAGTTCTTC,CASSVTSGRGNEQFF
NA,TRBJ1-1,TRBV19,TRBD1,17,TGTGCCAGTAGTACGGGGACAGGGGGCGGGTGGAACACTGAAGCTTTCTTT,CASSTGTGGGWNTEAFF
NA,TRBJ2-3,TRBV7-6,TRBD2,15,TGTGCCAGCAGCTTCACGACTAGCGGGACAGATACGCAGTATTTT,CASSFTTSGTDTQYF
NA,TRBJ1-1,TRBV11-2,NA,13,TGTGCCAGCAGCCACGGTCGAAATACTGAAGCTTTCTTT,CASSHGRNTEAFF
NA,TRBJ2-7,TRBV3-1/TRBV3-2,TRBD2,17,TGTGCCAGCAGCCAAGATGAGGGAGGGCTAGCCCGAAGGGAGCAGTACTTC,CASSQDEGGLARREQYF